This T cell receptor (beta chain) was captured by sequencing in a study of blood T cell repertoires in COVID-19. The table came from immunoSEQ multiplex PCR; TCRdb's copy has only in-frame clones and leaves some out. The table includes about 90,000 clones, 80% detected once. CDR3 size: 15 residues. Sequencing was performed on peripheral blood. This sequence originates from a woman in her 70s with acute or convalescent COVID-19. The chain combines TRBV21-1 with TRBJ1-4. TRBV21-1 is termed a pseudogene. CDR3 region: CASSKATSLMEKLFF. The CDR3 nucleotides read TGTGCCAGCAGCAAAGCTACGAGCCTGATGGAAAAACTGTTTTTT.